The 14 T cell receptor beta chains given below trace back to one sample, sequenced in a study of shared clonotypes between healthy human individuals. Clones were sequenced by immunoSEQ multiplex PCR, and TCRdb holds only the in-frame ones, with some missing. The repertoire holds about 1.5 million clones, with over 95% as singletons. Sequencing used naive CD4+ T cells sorted from blood. Subset meaning: CD45RA+ positively selected. These TCRs come from a man in his thirties or forties in good health.

This sequence joins TRBV6-1 and TRBJ2-5, with 7 positions matching TRBD1. J lost 5 bases, V lost 3 bases, and 6 bases had no gene match. The CDR3 covers 14 residues. Germline CDR1 and CDR2: MNHNS and SASEGT. The CDR3 sequence: CASSDRGMVETQYF. The CDR3 DNA follows: TGTGCCAGCAGTGACAGGGGGATGGTCGAGACCCAGTACTTC.

The V call is TRBV18, the J call TRBJ2-5; D is uncertain. The V end was cut by 3 bases, the J end by 1 base, with 15 bases between. In germline, CDR1 is KGHSH, CDR2 LQKENI. The CDR3 runs 16 residues. DNA of the CDR3: TGTGCCAGCTCACCCTGGCCAGGACCAAGCCAAGAGACCCAGTACTTC. This translates into CASSPWPGPSQETQYF.

V usage is TRBV5-8 and J usage is TRBJ2-3, with D tentatively TRBD1 (6 bases). V was shortened by 1 base and J by 6 bases, with 15 bases between the two germline ends. Germline V gene sequence: CDR1 SGHTS, CDR2 YDEGEE. The CDR3 contains 15 residues. CDR3 region: CASSLMQGSFDTQYF. The CDR3 DNA reads as TGTGCCAGCAGCTTGATGCAGGGGAGTTTCGATACGCAGTATTTT.

This chain connects TRBV14 to TRBJ2-2, with 8 bases fitting TRBD1. CDR3 size: 15 residues. The junction had 5 bases not matched to a gene; V was cut back by 4 bases and J by 4 bases. CDR1 is SGHDN and CDR2 is FVKESK in the germline V gene. The CDR3 loop reads CASSPRQGTTGELFF. The CDR3 coding sequence is TGTGCCAGCAGCCCCCGACAGGGGACCACCGGGGAGCTGTTTTTT.

The chain couples TRBV4-3 to TRBJ2-3; 14 nucleotides align to TRBD2. V lost 0 bases, J lost 0 bases, and 11 bases stayed unmatched. Germline V gene data show CDR1 as LGHNA and CDR2 as YSLEER. The CDR3 has 21 amino acids. This CDR3 is CASSQEHTGLAGGYSTDTQYF. The DNA of the CDR3 is TGCGCCAGCAGCCAAGAACACACAGGACTAGCGGGGGGCTATAGCACAGATACGCAGTATTTT.

The count of this clone is one. V gene TRBV4-2 combines with J gene TRBJ2-2; 13 bases are shared with TRBD2. V lost 0 bases to trimming and J lost 6 bases; unmatched junction nucleotides: 4. The CDR3 runs 17 residues. Looked up from germline, CDR1 is LGHNA and CDR2 is YNFKEQ. In nucleotides, the CDR3 is TGTGCCAGCAGCCAAGATTACGGACTAGCGGGAGCCGGGGAGCTGTTTTTT. This gives the protein CASSQDYGLAGAGELFF.

The J gene is TRBJ2-3, the V gene TRBV7-6; no reliable D call. Germline CDR1 reads SGHVS; CDR2 reads FNYEAQ. CDR3 length: 15 amino acids. V lost 2 bases and J 0 bases, leaving 9 bases between the germline ends. This CDR3 is CASSLRVTSTDTQYF. The CDR3 DNA is TGTGCCAGCAGCTTACGGGTGACTAGCACAGATACGCAGTATTTT.

In nucleotides, the CDR3 is TGTGCCAGCAGCTTAGTGGGGACTCGAGACTCTGGAAACACCATATATTTT. This encodes CASSLVGTRDSGNTIYF. The rearrangement uses TRBV7-6 and TRBJ1-3; a possible D gene is TRBD1 (5 bases). V lost 1 base and J lost 0, with 13 bases in between. Germline CDR1 is SGHVS and CDR2 is FNYEAQ. The CDR3 is 17 amino acids.

V gene TRBV28 combines with J gene TRBJ2-1, with D possibly called TRBD1 or TRBD2 (5 bases each). The CDR3 contains 16 residues. V was pared by 6 bases and J by 0 bases, with 15 bases between. Germline CDR1 MDHEN, CDR2 SYDVKM. CDR3 in DNA: TGTGCCAGCAGCCGGGACGTCCAAAGCTCCTACAATGAGCAGTTCTTC. Residues: CASSRDVQSSYNEQFF.

This chain joins TRBV5-1 and TRBJ2-2, with 10 bases identical to TRBD2. This CDR3 has 15 amino acids. Trimming took 4 bases from V and 4 from J; bases not matched to a gene: 4. The germline V gene encodes CDR1 SGHRS and CDR2 YFSETQ. The CDR3 protein is CASSGGLAITGELFF. The DNA of the CDR3 is TGCGCCAGCAGCGGGGGACTAGCGATCACCGGGGAGCTGTTTTTT.

The J gene is TRBJ2-6, the V gene TRBV19, with D maybe TRBD2 (5 bases). The length of the CDR3 is 14 residues. The V end was cut by 10 bases, the J end by 3 bases, with 13 bases between. Germline values: CDR1 LNHDA, CDR2 SQIVND (reference sequence). As DNA, the CDR3 is TGTGCCACCCGCGCCGAGGGTGGGGCCAACGTCCTGACTTTC. Its translation is CATRAEGGANVLTF. The variable domain in full, completed from reference TRBV19 and TRBJ2-6, reads DGGITQSPKYLFRKEGQNVTLSCEQNLNHDAMYWYRQDPGQGLRLIYYSQIVNDFQKGDIAEGYSVSREKKESFPLTVTSAQKNPTAFYLCATRAEGGANVLTFGAGSRLTVL.

The chain links TRBV2 to TRBJ2-7; TRBD2 matches at 7 bases. The CDR3 is 15 residues long. Germline loops: CDR1 SNHLY, CDR2 FYNNEI. Germline trimming cut 2 bases from V and 0 bases from J; bases unmatched to any gene: 4. The CDR3: CASSEPAGPSYEQYF. The CDR3 DNA is TGTGCCAGCAGTGAACCAGCGGGACCCTCCTACGAGCAGTACTTC.

The chain carries TRBV9 and TRBJ2-1, with D hard to call. The CDR3 totals 15 residues. From germline, CDR1 is SGDLS and CDR2 YYNGEE. Trimming pared 0 bases from V and 3 bases from J, leaving 10 bases between. This chain's CDR3 is CASSVGGDFYNEQFF. The CDR3 DNA reads TGTGCCAGCAGCGTAGGAGGAGATTTCTACAATGAGCAGTTCTTC.

Here the CDR3 reads CASSPALNRVTEAFF. The CDR3, as DNA: TGTGCCAGCAGTCCGGCCCTCAACAGGGTCACTGAAGCTTTCTTT. The chain links TRBV28 to TRBJ1-1, with D possibly matching TRBD1 (6 bases). There are 15 residues in the CDR3. The germline gives CDR1 MDHEN, CDR2 SYDVKM. Trimming shortened V by 5 bases and J by 4 bases, and 17 bases separated the two germline ends.